A selection of T cell receptor beta chains follows, all from one sample in a study of cytomegalovirus exposure and HLA in healthy donors. Libraries were prepared by immunoSEQ multiplex PCR; TCRdb keeps only in-frame clonotypes and omits some of them. The data contain fewer than 45,000 clones, 70% to 80% of them singletons. Sequenced: PBMCs. All receptors come from a woman aged 30 to 39 in good health and CMV-seronegative. The CDR3 runs from the conserved cysteine through the conserved F or W.

v_call,j_call,cdr3_aa
TRBV7-9,TRBJ2-1,CASSSGGLEYNEQFF
TRBV7-9,TRBJ2-1,CASSPLAVSSYNEQFF
TRBV7-6,TRBJ1-4,CASSLVDEKLFF
TRBV30,TRBJ2-1,CAWEEYNEQFF
TRBV29-1,TRBJ2-6,CRQRRRDHRCAANVLTF
TRBV14,TRBJ2-6,CASSQGVRTPSASGANVLTF
TRBV4-1,TRBJ1-1,CASSPSLTGDGVDTEAFF
TRBV7-8,TRBJ2-1,CASSFVNEQFF
TRBV11-2,TRBJ2-5,CASSLGGTSQETQYF
TRBV4-1,TRBJ2-5,CASSQEQGLFQETQYF
TRBV7-2,TRBJ2-5,CASSSEREETQYF
TRBV9,TRBJ2-5,CASSAYDRQETQYF
TRBV4-1,TRBJ2-1,CASSQDESGAQKKQFF
TRBV6-1,TRBJ2-5,CASSEVQGETQYF
TRBV28,TRBJ1-2,CASSTDSYGYTF
TRBV29-1,TRBJ2-3,CSVETSGSSDTQYF
TRBV30,TRBJ2-7,CAWSVTGTGDSYEQYF
TRBV4-1,TRBJ2-2,CASSRGTSGAETGELFF
TRBV7-9,TRBJ2-5,CASSLGTSGGQETQYF
TRBV5-1,TRBJ2-7,CASSLGFDTTYEQYF